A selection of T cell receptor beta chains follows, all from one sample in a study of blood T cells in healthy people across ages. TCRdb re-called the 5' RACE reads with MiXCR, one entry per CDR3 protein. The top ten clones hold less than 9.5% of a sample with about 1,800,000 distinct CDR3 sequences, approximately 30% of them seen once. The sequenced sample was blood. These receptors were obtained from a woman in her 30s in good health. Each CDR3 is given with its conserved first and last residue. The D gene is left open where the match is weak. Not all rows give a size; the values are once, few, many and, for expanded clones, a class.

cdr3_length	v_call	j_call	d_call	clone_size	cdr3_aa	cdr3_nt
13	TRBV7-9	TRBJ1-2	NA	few	CASSLGDGNGYTF	TGTGCCAGCAGCTTGGGGGACGGCAACGGCTACACCTTC
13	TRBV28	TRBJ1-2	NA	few	CASSFFQGFGYTF	TGTGCCAGCAGTTTTTTCCAGGGGTTTGGCTACACCTTC
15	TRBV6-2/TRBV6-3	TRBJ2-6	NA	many	CASSSPGTGANVLTF	TGTGCCAGCAGCTCCCCCGGGACTGGGGCCAACGTCCTGACTTTC
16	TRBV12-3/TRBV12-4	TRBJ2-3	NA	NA	CASNRGGTVSTDTQYF	TGTGCCAGCAACCGAGGCGGGACAGTCAGCACAGATACGCAGTATTTT
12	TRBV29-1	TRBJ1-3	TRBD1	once	CSVDTGGDTIYF	TGCAGCGTTGACACAGGGGGGGACACCATATATTTT
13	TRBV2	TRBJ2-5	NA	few	CASSKRQKETQYF	TGTGCCAGCAGCAAGAGACAGAAAGAGACCCAGTACTTC
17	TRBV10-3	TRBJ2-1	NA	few	CAISERLASNAQDEQFF	TGTGCCATCAGTGAACGCCTAGCTAGTAACGCTCAGGATGAGCAGTTCTTC
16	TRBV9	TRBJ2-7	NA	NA	CASSVEAEPSSYEQYF	TGTGCCAGCAGCGTAGAAGCAGAACCAAGCTCCTACGAGCAGTACTTC
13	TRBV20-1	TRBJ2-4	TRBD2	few	CSVTSAPQNIQYF	TGCAGTGTGACTAGCGCGCCCCAAAACATTCAGTACTTC
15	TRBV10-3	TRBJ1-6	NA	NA	CAISELGQNNSPLHF	TGTGCCATCAGTGAGCTAGGGCAGAATAATTCACCCCTCCACTTT
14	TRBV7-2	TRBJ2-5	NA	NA	CASSLVLNAGNQYF	TGTGCCAGCAGCTTAGTCTTGAACGCGGGGAACCAGTACTTC